This TCR beta chain was sequenced for a study of blood T cells in healthy people across ages (dated by TCRdb to the mid-2010s). Regarding the study in general: In model experiments, template switching captured about one uniquely barcoded TCR beta cDNA molecule for every two T cells. Age-related changes in TCR beta repertoire diversity were measured in the study by deep sequencing normalized with unique cDNA molecular identifiers. The study analyzed two additional independent replicas of 1 million unique cDNA reads from the same blood draw for two donors, one aged 18 to 29 and one aged 80 or older. The donors were split into four age groups: young (average about 15 years), middle-aged (39), aged (approximately 59) and long-lived (approximately 80). General study outcomes and caveats: Compared with the aged group, the long-lived group had more naive CD4+ T cells, fewer expanded clones and increased TCR diversity, a pattern suggesting age selection. A strong correlation was found between observed TCR beta diversity and the percentage of naive T cells measured by flow cytometry. Estimates of total diversity based on one million sequenced T cells were regarded as lower bounds and as underestimates. Observed TCR beta diversity per million T cells fell roughly linearly with age, and a significant reduction was already apparent by age around 44. Since profiling was done on bulk unsorted PBMCs, naive and antigen-experienced compartments could not be conclusively compared. The CMV infection status of donors was not known, potentially confounding age-related changes in expanded clonotypes.

This clonotype appeared many times. Its target antigen remains unknown. Base-call qualities are not available, and no considerably larger clone is one nucleotide away. CDR1 and CDR2 were assigned from the germline V gene as SQVTM and ANQGSEA. V is cut back by 5 bases and J by 2 bases, with 6 bases in the junction unmatched. The CDR3 runs 14 residues from the cysteine to the phenylalanine. Just the 42-base CDR3 DNA is kept, in frame starting at base 1. To prepare the library, 5' RACE was applied. The sequencer listed for this sample is Illumina HiSeq 2500. The second PCR ran for about 6 to 11 cycles and used a J-beta primer mix along with a sample-barcoded 5' primer. A unique molecular identifier was introduced onto each TCR beta cDNA molecule by a template-switch 5' adaptor carrying 12 random nucleotides. Each sample yielded at least 3 million CDR3-containing paired-end reads. All of the RNA was converted into first-strand cDNA using the Mint cDNA synthesis kit, with a TRBC-specific oligonucleotide serving as the primer. After uracil-DNA glycosylase treatment, a first 18-cycle PCR used universal primers M1SS and BC2_uni_R on all cDNA. In the paper's pipeline: For normalization, 1 million high-quality reads were randomly selected from each sample, with every read carrying a distinct molecular identifier. Instead of being binned into consensus sequences, reads that shared molecular identifiers were thrown out. MiTCR, with a Q25 quality threshold and the strictest error-elimination algorithm, was used for CDR3 identification, clonotype clustering and error correction. A nonparametric unseen species model with Euler transformation was used to estimate a lower bound on total TCR beta diversity. TCRdb reworked the public reads: Q25 trimming with fastp, MiXCR clone assembly, productive beta chains retained. Each CDR3 protein gets just one entry, which takes the most common genes and DNA from the rows behind it. TCRdb's processing, not the authors' own work, is the source of the V and J calls. This sample comprises hundreds of thousands of distinct CDR3 sequences, 25% of them detected only once. The ten largest clones represent roughly 9% of the sample.

The roughly 42 donors, aged about 6 to 95 years, were systemically healthy Caucasian individuals from Russia. Each donor gave approximately 9.3 milliliters of peripheral blood, collected into EDTA-treated Vacutainer tubes. PBMCs were isolated by Ficoll-Paque density-gradient centrifugation, with at least 6.5 million obtained per sample. Total RNA was extracted from PBMCs with Trizol reagent, with at least 5 micrograms obtained per sample. For every donor, an aliquot of PBMCs went through flow cytometry to measure the percentages of naive CD45RAhigh/CD27high T cells. These data were also reused for a study on T cells of mothers and their children. As the second study states: Nine systemically healthy Caucasian individuals, comprising three mothers and their six children, were included as donors. cDNA synthesis used all of the extracted RNA, with roughly 1.5 ug of RNA in each 15 ul reaction. Sample barcodes and 2-4 random nucleotides were added via the M1S primer in the second PCR. More than 8 million TCR beta CDR3 reads were obtained from each mother, and some 3.3 million reads were obtained from each child. Thymic selection shapes the output of TCR recombination in a similar way in related and unrelated pairs, and inherited differences have a minor effect. Normalized repertoire overlap was always slightly but never significantly higher in related than unrelated mother-child pairs. No persistent microchimeric T cell clones were detected, at a sensitivity of around 97 clones per million clonotypes. In the study, deep NGS was used to compare the TCR beta repertoires of mothers and children, and features distinguishing related mother-child pairs from unrelated individuals were sought. On average, the children were approximately 11 +/- 4 years old, while the mothers were about 37 +/- 4 years old. Libraries were sequenced on Illumina HiSeq 2000 with 100+100 nt paired-end reads after adapter ligation with NEBNext reagents. To avoid cross-contamination, the mother libraries and the child libraries were prepared a month apart and sequenced in separate runs. Each donor had between 500,000 and 2,000,000 distinct TCR beta clonotypes identified. Naive TCR beta clonotypes were estimated from low-frequency clonotypes matched to each donor's FACS-determined naive share, without sorting.

Sequenced sample: blood. This receptor was taken from a boy younger than 18 in good health. The rearranged segments are TRBV29-1 and TRBJ1-3, with 7 bases matching TRBD1. The CDR3 is CSVLEGATGNTIYF. In nucleotides, the sequence is TGCAGCGTTCTGGAGGGGGCTACTGGAAACACCATATATTTT.